The 28 T cell receptor beta chains reported below all come from one sample, sequenced in a study of blood T cell repertoires in COVID-19. Assay: immunoSEQ multiplex PCR; the TCRdb copy retains only in-frame clones and omits some. The sample carries 150,000 to 200,000 clones, 87% recorded once. The sample consisted of peripheral blood. All receptors derive from a woman between 18 and 29 years old who had recovered from COVID-19.

The V gene is TRBV11-3, the J gene TRBJ2-2; the D gene is possibly TRBD1 (6 bases). The V gene lost 5 bases and the J gene lost 5 bases, with 15 bases spanning the gap. The CDR3 is 15 residues long. Germline V gives CDR1 SGHNT, CDR2 YENEEA. CDR3 sequence: CASSLDQQGTGELFF. As DNA, the CDR3 is TGTGCCAGCAGCCTGGATCAACAGGGAACCGGGGAGCTGTTTTTT. Full variable domain (rest looked up from reference TRBV11-3 and TRBJ2-2): EAGVVQSPRYKIIEKKQPVAFWCNPISGHNTLYWYLQNLGQGPELLIRYENEEAVDDSQLPKDRFSAERLKGVDSTLKIQPAELGDSAVYLCASSLDQQGTGELFFGEGSRLTVL.

The V call is TRBV5-4, the J call TRBJ2-5; D perhaps matches TRBD1 (5 bases). V was shortened by 1 base and J by 3 bases, with 16 bases between the two germline ends. Per germline, CDR1 SGHNT and CDR2 YYREEE (reference sequence). The CDR3 is 16 amino acids. CDR3 in DNA: TGTGCCAGCAGCTTGCAATTCGCAGGGTGGGAAGAGACCCAGTACTTC. Translated, it gives CASSLQFAGWEETQYF.

The chain employs TRBV27 and TRBJ1-6, with a tentative D call TRBD1 (6 bases). Trimming shortened V by 5 bases and J by 4 bases, and 15 bases separated the two germline ends. There are 16 residues in the CDR3. Germline-derived CDR1 and CDR2 are MNHEY and SMNVEV (reference sequence). The CDR3 spells CASSTGPTIYNSPLHF. The CDR3 bases are TGTGCCAGCAGTACAGGGCCGACGATTTATAATTCACCCCTCCACTTT.

The chain carries TRBV12-3 or TRBV12-4 and TRBJ1-1; TRBD1 matches 7 bases. V shed 10 bases and J 4 bases; nucleotides not matched to a gene: 6. This CDR3 is 12 amino acids long. The CDR3 DNA reads as TGTGCCATCCTGACAGGGCCCACTGAAGCTTTCTTT. Its protein product is CAILTGPTEAFF.

This clone was seen once. The J gene is TRBJ1-2, the V gene TRBV11-2, with D uncertain. Germline V gives CDR1 SGHAT, CDR2 FQNNGV. The V gene lost 6 bases and the J gene lost 6 bases, with 14 bases spanning the gap. The length of the CDR3 is 13 residues. Here the CDR3 DNA reads TGTGCCAGCAGACCACTCCTGTATGATGGCTACACCTTC. It specifies CASRPLLYDGYTF.

V and J are TRBV29-1 and TRBJ2-1; 9 positions match TRBD2. Looked up from germline, CDR1 is SQVTM and CDR2 is ANQGSEA. The CDR3 loop spans 15 amino acids. After removal of 6 bases from V and 2 bases from J, the junction contained 8 bases not matched to a gene. In DNA, the CDR3 is TGCAGCGTCGCCCACCGACTAGCGGCCTACAATGAGCAGTTCTTC. Amino acids: CSVAHRLAAYNEQFF.

The chain employs TRBV19 and TRBJ2-3; 8 bases agree with TRBD2. Germline trimming cut 3 bases from V and 0 bases from J; bases unmatched to any gene: 5. Germline CDR1 reads LNHDA; CDR2 reads SQIVND (reference sequence). The CDR3 is 16 residues long. CDR3 protein: CASSIGSGTSTDTQYF. CDR3 DNA sequence: TGTGCCAGTAGTATCGGTAGCGGGACTAGCACAGATACGCAGTATTTT.

V and J are TRBV3-1 (or the pseudogene TRBV3-2) and TRBJ2-5, with TRBD2 identical over 10 bases. The CDR3 has 18 residues. From germline, CDR1 is LGHDT and CDR2 YNNKEL (reference sequence). Trimming removed 2 bases from V and 2 bases from J; junction bases left unmatched: 11. The CDR3 sequence: CASSQSPLAGDRQETQYF. The CDR3 DNA follows: TGTGCCAGCAGCCAAAGTCCCCTAGCGGGGGACCGACAAGAGACCCAGTACTTC.

This chain links TRBV3-1 (or the pseudogene TRBV3-2) with TRBJ2-1, with 14 bases matching TRBD2. This CDR3 is built from 16 residues. V was clipped by 1 base and J by 7 bases; unmatched bases: 3. CDR1 is LGHDT and CDR2 is YNNKEL in the germline V gene (reference sequence). DNA for the CDR3: TGTGCCAGCAGCCAAGGACTAGCGGGGGGGCAGAATGAGCAGTTCTTC. This sequence encodes CASSQGLAGGQNEQFF.

This CDR3 is CASSQGSGTSFNEQFF. The CDR3 nucleotides read TGTGCCAGCAGCCAAGGTTCTGGGACTAGCTTCAATGAGCAGTTCTTC. The chain couples TRBV4-2 to TRBJ2-1, with TRBD2 identical over 9 bases. The V and J ends lost 1 base and 6 bases, in that order; junction bases with no gene match: 7. The germline CDR1 and CDR2 sequences are LGHNA and YNFKEQ. The CDR3 has 16 amino acids.

The rearrangement uses TRBV6-2 or TRBV6-3 and TRBJ1-1, with unresolved D. The CDR3 loop spans 16 amino acids. Germline V CDR1 and CDR2: MNHEY, SVGEGT. Trimming took 0 bases from V and 0 from J, leaving 11 bases between them. The chain's CDR3 is CASSYSNRSLNTEAFF. The DNA for the CDR3 is TGTGCCAGCAGTTACTCGAATCGAAGCTTGAACACTGAAGCTTTCTTT.

This clone was picked up a small number of times. V usage is TRBV6-5 and J usage is TRBJ2-3; the D gene is possibly TRBD2 (6 bases). Trimming cost V 4 bases and J 3 bases, with 17 bases left between them. The V gene's germline CDR1 is MNHEY and CDR2 SVGAGI. The CDR3 contains 16 residues. In DNA, the CDR3 is TGTGCCAGCAGTTCTCTTCCGGAGGGGCGAACAGATACGCAGTATTTT. Protein sequence: CASSSLPEGRTDTQYF.

The chain joins TRBV7-2 to TRBJ2-7, with 7 bases fitting TRBD2. J lost 6 bases, V lost 5 bases, and 10 bases had no gene match. The CDR3 runs 14 residues. Germline V gene data show CDR1 as SGHTA and CDR2 as FQGNSA. CDR3 amino acids: CASSPRGGWFEQYV. The CDR3 nucleotides are TGTGCCAGCAGCCCCCGGGGAGGGTGGTTCGAGCAGTACGTC.

This rearrangement joins TRBV24-1 to TRBJ2-3; tentative D call: TRBD2 (6 bases). V was shortened by 9 bases and J by 1 base, with 16 bases between the two germline ends. Germline V gene lookup returns CDR1 KGHDR and CDR2 SFDVKD. The CDR3 length is 15 residues. The CDR3 here is CATSAGQTGTDTQYF. The CDR3 DNA reads TGTGCCACCTCCGCGGGGCAGACTGGCACAGATACGCAGTATTTT.

The J gene is TRBJ2-2, the V gene TRBV10-3; 8 positions agree with TRBD2. There are 16 residues in the CDR3. The trim removed 4 bases at V and 0 bases at J, leaving 4 bases unmatched. Germline V lookup: CDR1 ENHRY, CDR2 SYGVKD. The CDR3 loop is CAISGLAGTNTGELFF. The CDR3 region has the DNA TGTGCCATCAGTGGATTAGCGGGGACGAACACCGGGGAGCTGTTTTTT.

The chain recombines TRBV18 with TRBJ2-3; the match to TRBD1 covers 9 bases. The CDR3 spans 16 residues. The ends lost 3 bases at V and 0 bases at J; junction bases unmatched: 4. CDR1 and CDR2 (germline): KGHSH, LQKENI. CDR3 protein: CASSPNDRGSTDTQYF. The DNA of the CDR3 is TGTGCCAGCTCACCCAACGACAGGGGGAGCACAGATACGCAGTATTTT.

The chain employs TRBV19 and TRBJ1-1; 9 positions agree with TRBD1. CDR3 size: 16 residues. J was trimmed by 5 bases and V by 9 bases; bases with no gene match: 16. In germline, CDR1 is LNHDA, CDR2 SQIVND (reference sequence). In DNA, the CDR3 is TGTGCCAGCCAACTCACAGGGGGCGCGTATTTAACTGAAGCTTTCTTT. It translates to CASQLTGGAYLTEAFF.

V is TRBV4-1 and J is TRBJ2-3; 14 nucleotides match TRBD2. From germline, CDR1 is MGHRA and CDR2 YSYEKL. Germline trimming cut 4 bases from V and 6 bases from J; bases unmatched to any gene: 15. The CDR3 totals 19 residues. The CDR3 reads CASSPSGLAGGLSQDTQYF. CDR3 DNA sequence: TGCGCCAGCAGCCCCTCAGGACTAGCGGGAGGCCTTTCGCAGGATACGCAGTATTTT.

This CDR3 reads CASGQGDNQPQHF. In nucleotides, the CDR3 is TGTGCCAGTGGGCAGGGTGACAATCAGCCCCAGCATTTT. The chain carries TRBV19 and TRBJ1-5; a weak D match, TRBD1 (5 bases). This CDR3 contains 13 residues. Trimming removed 8 bases at V and 3 bases at J, with 11 bases between. Germline assignment: CDR1 LNHDA and CDR2 SQIVND (reference sequence). Using reference TRBV19 and TRBJ1-5 for the parts outside the CDR3, the full variable domain is DGGITQSPKYLFRKEGQNVTLSCEQNLNHDAMYWYRQDPGQGLRLIYYSQIVNDFQKGDIAEGYSVSREKKESFPLTVTSAQKNPTAFYLCASGQGDNQPQHFGDGTRLSIL.

This sequence joins TRBV5-1 and TRBJ2-5, with a possible D match to TRBD1 (6 bases). V was clipped by 0 bases and J by 1 base, with 7 bases between them. Germline CDR1 is SGHRS and CDR2 is YFSETQ. The CDR3 loop spans 14 amino acids. The CDR3 DNA is TGCGCCAGCAGCTTGGCGGACAGCCAAGAGACCCAGTACTTC. It codes for CASSLADSQETQYF.

The rearrangement joins TRBV3-1 (or the pseudogene TRBV3-2) to TRBJ2-7; 8 nucleotides line up with TRBD2. Losses at the gene ends were 2 bases for V and 6 bases for J; bases not matched to a gene: 3. The V gene's germline CDR1 is LGHDT and CDR2 YNNKEL (reference sequence). The CDR3 runs to 13 residues. In DNA, the CDR3 is TGTGCCAGCAGCCAAAGGACTAGCAGCGAGCAGTACTTC. Protein product: CASSQRTSSEQYF.

The count of this clone is one. The chain couples TRBV4-3 to TRBJ1-5, with 7 bases aligning to TRBD1. The CDR3 extends over 17 amino acids. V lost 1 base to trimming and J lost 2 bases; unmatched junction nucleotides: 8. Germline CDR1 and CDR2: LGHNA and YSLEER. The CDR3 coding sequence is TGCGCCAGCAGCCAAGGACTTGGAGGGGGCGGCAATCAGCCCCAGCATTTT. This gives the protein CASSQGLGGGGNQPQHF.

The rearrangement links TRBV9 to TRBJ1-6, with D possibly matching TRBD1 (5 bases). CDR1 SGDLS and CDR2 YYNGEE come from the germline V gene. Trimming removed 4 bases from V and 3 bases from J, with 14 bases in between. This CDR3 is 16 amino acids long. The chain's CDR3 is CASSKSGLGYNSPLHF. Here the CDR3 DNA reads TGTGCCAGCAGCAAATCAGGGTTAGGCTATAATTCACCCCTCCACTTT.

The genes are TRBV19 and TRBJ2-2; D call uncertain. Trimming removed 3 bases at V and 6 bases at J, with 11 bases between. CDR3 size: 14 residues. Per the germline V gene, CDR1 is LNHDA and CDR2 is SQIVND (reference sequence). The CDR3 reads CASSMGTGPGELFF. DNA for the CDR3: TGTGCCAGTAGTATGGGTACGGGTCCCGGGGAGCTGTTTTTT.

In nucleotides, the CDR3 is TGTGCCAGCTCACCGAGGGAGCTTAACTATGGCTACACCTTC. This codes for CASSPRELNYGYTF. The chain is built from TRBV18 and TRBJ1-2, with no clear D. Trimming left V 3 bases short and J 1 base short, with 9 bases between. The CDR3 loop spans 14 amino acids. Germline V gene data show CDR1 as KGHSH and CDR2 as LQKENI.

The V gene is TRBV6-5, the J gene TRBJ2-7; possible D gene TRBD1, 8 bases. The germline V gene encodes CDR1 MNHEY and CDR2 SVGAGI. V was clipped by 6 bases and J by 9 bases, with 24 bases between them. CDR3 size: 15 residues. The CDR3 here is CASRETGEGVRGQYV. The CDR3 nucleotides read TGTGCCAGCAGGGAGACAGGGGAGGGGGTACGAGGGCAGTACGTC.

The V call is TRBV6-5, the J call TRBJ1-2; maybe TRBD1 (6 bases). Germline V gene data show CDR1 as MNHEY and CDR2 as SVGAGI. The CDR3 has 14 amino acids. The germline V and J ends were trimmed by 6 bases and 2 bases, with 13 bases remaining between them. The CDR3, as DNA: TGTGCCAGCAGGCGACAGGTATACAACTATGGCTACACCTTC. Translated, it gives CASRRQVYNYGYTF.

The V gene is TRBV25-1, the J gene TRBJ1-2; TRBD1 is a possible D gene (6 bases). The V gene lost 4 bases and the J gene lost 2 bases, with 11 bases spanning the gap. The V gene's germline CDR1 is MGHDK and CDR2 SYGVNS. This CDR3 region has 14 residues. CDR3 nucleotides: TGTGCCAGCAGTGGATGGACAGACAACTATGGCTACACCTTC. This gives the protein CASSGWTDNYGYTF.